These T cell receptor beta chains were read from a single sample in a study of persistence of HIV-infected CD4 T cells. Their recognized antigens are unknown. Profiled with immunoSEQ multiplex PCR; TCRdb holds only in-frame clones, not every one. There are some 45,000 clones in the sample; around 89% occur only once, and 0.4% to 0.5% lies in the top ten. Sample: CD4+ T cells sorted from PBMCs after roughly 18-hour stimulation, taken from a patient who received antiretroviral therapy. The origin of the receptors is an adult woman with HIV who was CMV-seropositive. CDR3s include the opening cysteine and the closing phenylalanine or tryptophan. D genes are given only for firm matches. Some rows mark clone size as missing; the rest say once, few, many or name a class of expanded clone.

>TRBJ2-3|TRBV19|TRBD2|NA
CASSTLAGVDTQYF
TGTGCCAGTAGTACGCTAGCGGGGGTGGATACGCAGTATTTT
>TRBJ2-3|TRBV7-2|TRBD2|NA
CASSDPGTSGGATDTQYF
TGTGCCAGCAGCGACCCCGGGACTAGCGGGGGAGCCACAGATACGCAGTATTTT
>TRBJ2-5|TRBV4-1|TRBD2|NA
CASSRSGGPQETQYF
TGCGCCAGCAGCCGTAGCGGGGGGCCCCAAGAGACCCAGTACTTC
>TRBJ2-1|TRBV3-1/TRBV3-2|NA|once
CASSQGGDTPYNEQFF
TGTGCCAGCAGCCAAGGGGGAGACACTCCCTACAATGAGCAGTTCTTC
>TRBJ2-1|TRBV5-1|NA|few
CASSSHPGNEQFF
TGCGCCAGCAGCTCTCACCCAGGCAATGAGCAGTTCTTC
>TRBJ1-5|TRBV5-5|NA|few
CASSLNRGSNQPQHF
TGTGCCAGCAGCTTGAATAGGGGTAGCAATCAGCCCCAGCATTTT
>TRBJ2-3|TRBV6-5|NA|NA
CASRALGFDTQYF
TGTGCCAGCAGGGCCTTGGGGTTCGATACGCAGTATTTT
>TRBJ2-7|TRBV19|TRBD1|NA
CASSTGGTYEQYF
TGTGCCAGTAGCACAGGGGGAACCTACGAGCAGTACTTC
>TRBJ1-5|TRBV9|NA|NA
CASSVAQDNQPQHF
TGTGCCAGCAGCGTAGCACAGGACAATCAGCCCCAGCATTTT
>TRBJ1-1|TRBV7-8|TRBD1|NA
CASRQGGGTEAFF
TGTGCCAGCCGACAGGGTGGTGGCACTGAAGCTTTCTTT
>TRBJ2-2|TRBV7-8|NA|NA
CASSGTYTGELFF
TGTGCCAGCAGCGGCACCTACACCGGGGAGCTGTTTTTT